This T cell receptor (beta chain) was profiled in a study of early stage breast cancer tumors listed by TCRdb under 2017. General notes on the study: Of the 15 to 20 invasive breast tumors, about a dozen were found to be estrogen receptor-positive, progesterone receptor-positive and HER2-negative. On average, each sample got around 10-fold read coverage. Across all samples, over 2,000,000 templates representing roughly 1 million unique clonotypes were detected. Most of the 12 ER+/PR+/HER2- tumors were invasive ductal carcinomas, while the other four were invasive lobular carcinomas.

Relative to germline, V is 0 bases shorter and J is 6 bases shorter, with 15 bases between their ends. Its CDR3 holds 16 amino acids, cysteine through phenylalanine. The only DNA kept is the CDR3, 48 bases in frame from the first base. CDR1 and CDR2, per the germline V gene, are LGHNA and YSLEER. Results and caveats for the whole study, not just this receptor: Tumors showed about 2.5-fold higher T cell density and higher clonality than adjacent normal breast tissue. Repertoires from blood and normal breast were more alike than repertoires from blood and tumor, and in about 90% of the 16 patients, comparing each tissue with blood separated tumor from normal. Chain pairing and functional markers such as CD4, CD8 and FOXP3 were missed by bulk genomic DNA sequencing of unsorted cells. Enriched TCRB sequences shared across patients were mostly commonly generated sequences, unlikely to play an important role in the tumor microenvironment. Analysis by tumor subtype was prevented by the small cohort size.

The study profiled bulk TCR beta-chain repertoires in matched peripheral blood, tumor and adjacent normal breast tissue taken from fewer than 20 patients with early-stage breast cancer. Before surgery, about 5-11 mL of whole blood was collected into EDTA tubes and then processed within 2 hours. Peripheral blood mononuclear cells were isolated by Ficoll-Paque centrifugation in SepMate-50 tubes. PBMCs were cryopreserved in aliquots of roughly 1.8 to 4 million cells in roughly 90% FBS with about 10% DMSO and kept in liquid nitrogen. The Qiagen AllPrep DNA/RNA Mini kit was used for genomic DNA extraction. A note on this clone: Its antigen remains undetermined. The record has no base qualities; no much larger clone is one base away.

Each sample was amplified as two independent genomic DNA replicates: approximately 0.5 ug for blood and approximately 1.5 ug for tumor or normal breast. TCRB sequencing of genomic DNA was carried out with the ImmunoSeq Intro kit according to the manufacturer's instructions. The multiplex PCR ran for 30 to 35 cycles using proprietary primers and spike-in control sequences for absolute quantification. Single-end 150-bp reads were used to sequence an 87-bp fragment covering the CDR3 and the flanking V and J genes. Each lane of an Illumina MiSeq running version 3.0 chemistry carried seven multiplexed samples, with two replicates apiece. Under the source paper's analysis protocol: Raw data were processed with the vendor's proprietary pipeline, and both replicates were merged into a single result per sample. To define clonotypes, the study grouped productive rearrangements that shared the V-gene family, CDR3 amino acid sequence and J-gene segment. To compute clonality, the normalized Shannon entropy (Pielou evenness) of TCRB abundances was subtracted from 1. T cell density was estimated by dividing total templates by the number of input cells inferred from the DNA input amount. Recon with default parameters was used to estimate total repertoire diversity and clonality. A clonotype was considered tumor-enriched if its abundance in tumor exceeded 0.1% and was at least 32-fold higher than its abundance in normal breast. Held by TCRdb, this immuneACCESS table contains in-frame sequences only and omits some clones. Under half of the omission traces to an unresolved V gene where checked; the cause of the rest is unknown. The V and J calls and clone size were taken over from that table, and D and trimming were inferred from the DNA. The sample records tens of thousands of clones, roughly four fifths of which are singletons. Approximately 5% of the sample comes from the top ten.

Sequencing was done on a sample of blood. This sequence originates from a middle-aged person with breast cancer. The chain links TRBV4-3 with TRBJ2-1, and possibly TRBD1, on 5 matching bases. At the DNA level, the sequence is TGCGCCAGCAGCCAAGATAGGGGTGGTCCCTTCAATGAGCAGTTCTTC. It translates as CASSQDRGGPFNEQFF.